This passage covers 29 T cell receptor beta chains from one sample sequenced in a study of human T cells and chemical hapten exposure. One entry per CDR3 protein, called by TCRdb with MiXCR from the RACE reads. Altogether 40,000 to 45,000 distinct CDR3 sequences are present, about 3.5% being singletons, with the ten largest covering 5% to 7%. Regarding time point: healthy volunteer bleed at 6 weeks. Before extraction, the whole blood was not fractionated, and total RNA was taken from it. The specimen was whole blood. Receptors were obtained from a human donor in good health. Some clones in this sample may be carry-over from other donors' samples.

This clonotype was observed at least ten times. This chain uses TRBV5-6 with TRBJ1-2, with a tentative D call TRBD1 (5 bases). The V gene lost 2 bases and the J gene lost 4 bases, with 21 bases spanning the gap. This CDR3 comprises 17 residues. Germline V gives CDR1 SGHDT, CDR2 YYEEEE. The CDR3 sequence: CASSFAFEGPRGYGYTF. The CDR3 DNA is TGTGCCAGCAGCTTTGCTTTCGAGGGACCAAGGGGCTATGGCTACACCTTC.

In this sample, this clonotype turned up many times. Mismatch with germline at one junction end may stem from a read error. V and J are TRBV7-7 and TRBJ1-1; a possible D gene is TRBD1 (5 bases). This CDR3 is 13 amino acids long. The germline V gene encodes CDR1 SSHAT and CDR2 FNYEAQ (reference sequence). The CDR3 DNA follows: TGTGCTAGCAGCCTGACAGTGAACACTGAAGCTTTCTTT. Translated, it gives CASSLTVNTEAFF.

This clonotype came up many times. Written as DNA, the CDR3 is TGCGCCAGCAGCAGGACCGGACTAGCGGGAGATAATGAGCAGTTCTTC. Protein: CASSRTGLAGDNEQFF. This sequence joins TRBV5-1 and TRBJ2-1, with 13 nucleotides matching TRBD2. The germline V gene encodes CDR1 SGHRS and CDR2 YFSETQ. Unmatched junction bases numbered 8, after V lost 4 bases and J lost 7 bases. CDR3 length equals 16 residues.

This clonotype qualifies as medium-sized. The chain recombines TRBV5-1 with TRBJ2-3; TRBD2 might be the D (6 bases). The CDR3 is 15 amino acids. The germline gives CDR1 SGHRS, CDR2 YFSETQ. V dropped 4 bases and J dropped 1 base, with 13 bases sitting between them. CDR3 in DNA: TGCGCCAGCAGCCCGGCTGGGAGGCGCACAGATACGCAGTATTTT. It codes for CASSPAGRRTDTQYF.

In this sample, this clonotype turned up many times. V usage is TRBV20-1 and J usage is TRBJ2-7; 8 bases match TRBD2. This CDR3 spans 13 amino acids. CDR1 is DFQATT and CDR2 is SNEGSKA in the germline V gene (reference sequence). V trimming: 6 bases; J trimming: 3 bases; junction bases outside the gene matches: 7. The CDR3 spells CSAVLLAVYEQYF. CDR3 bases: TGCAGTGCCGTATTACTAGCGGTCTACGAGCAGTACTTC.

This clonotype was recorded at least ten times. The genes are TRBV18 and TRBJ1-5; 8 bases line up with TRBD1. The germline V gene has CDR1 KGHSH and CDR2 LQKENI. With V trimmed by 6 bases and J by 7 bases, 14 bases remained unmatched. The CDR3 runs to 16 residues. Here the CDR3 reads CASSPTQGASGQPQHF. As DNA, the CDR3 is TGTGCCAGCTCTCCGACCCAGGGGGCCTCCGGGCAGCCCCAGCATTTT.

The chain links TRBV13 to TRBJ2-5; D gene unclear. Germline V CDR1 and CDR2: PRHDT, FYEKMQ (reference sequence). The ends were cut back, 5 bases at V and 4 bases at J, with 11 bases in the middle. The CDR3 contains 13 residues. The CDR3 DNA is TGTGCCAGCAGCCCCGAGGAAAGAGAGACCCAGTACTTC. Translated: CASSPEERETQYF.

This clonotype was recorded many times. The rearrangement links TRBV6-5 to TRBJ1-3; no definite D call. Trimming took off 5 bases at V and 2 bases at J, with 13 bases between the two ends. Germline V gives CDR1 MNHEY, CDR2 SVGAGI. This CDR3 contains 15 residues. The CDR3 DNA reads as TGTGCCAGCAGTCGAAGTATACGCGCTGGAAACACCATATATTTT. Its translation is CASSRSIRAGNTIYF.

This clonotype was observed at least ten times. V usage is TRBV10-1 and J usage is TRBJ2-1; 9 positions match TRBD1. The CDR3 consists of 14 residues. V was clipped by 8 bases and J by 7 bases; unmatched bases: 9. From germline, CDR1 is WNHNN and CDR2 SYGVQD (reference sequence). The CDR3: CASGTGGSMNEQFF. CDR3 nucleotides: TGCGCCAGCGGAACAGGGGGCAGCATGAATGAGCAGTTCTTC.

V is TRBV6-5 and J is TRBJ2-3; 7 bases are a match to TRBD2. The CDR3 has 16 residues. The V gene end was trimmed by 2 bases and the J gene end by 0 bases; junction bases not matched to a gene: 5. CDR1 and CDR2 (germline): MNHEY, SVGAGI. CDR3 in DNA: TGTGCCAGCAGTTACGGGCTAGCGGCTAGCACAGATACGCAGTATTTT. Translation: CASSYGLAASTDTQYF.

The table lists this clonotype with many counts. The CDR3: CASSQYAGGRAVLNNEQFF. The CDR3 coding sequence is TGCGCCAGCAGCCAATATGCGGGCGGGAGGGCCGTGTTAAACAATGAGCAGTTCTTC. The chain links TRBV4-1 to TRBJ2-1; 9 bases line up with TRBD2. Losses at the gene ends were 2 bases for V and 5 bases for J; bases not matched to a gene: 16. The CDR3 totals 19 residues. Germline V gene data show CDR1 as MGHRA and CDR2 as YSYEKL.

In its sample, this clonotype was seen many times. This chain connects TRBV28 to TRBJ2-5; 8 bases are shared with TRBD1. V trimming: 4 bases; J trimming: 4 bases; junction bases outside the gene matches: 8. CDR3 size: 15 residues. From germline, CDR1 is MDHEN and CDR2 SYDVKM. Here the CDR3 reads CASSSLGQGGETQYF. In DNA, the CDR3 is TGTGCCAGCAGTTCCCTCGGACAGGGTGGAGAGACCCAGTACTTC.

The chain has TRBV20-1 and TRBJ1-6, with unresolved D. V lost 6 bases to trimming and J lost 8 bases, with 17 bases between them. The CDR3 length is 14 residues. Germline V gene data show CDR1 as DFQATT and CDR2 as SNEGSKA (reference sequence). The CDR3 protein is CSAPTLSADSPLHF. In nucleotides, the CDR3 is TGCAGTGCCCCTACTTTAAGCGCCGATTCACCCCTCCACTTT.

This clonotype was seen many times. The chain has TRBV24-1 and TRBJ1-1; TRBD1 agrees at 7 bases. The CDR3 has 19 residues. CDR1 is KGHDR, CDR2 SFDVKD, per germline. J was trimmed by 1 base and V by 4 bases; bases with no gene match: 17. The CDR3: CATSELRDRKPKSNTEAFF. DNA of the CDR3: TGTGCCACCAGTGAACTCCGGGACAGAAAACCGAAATCGAACACTGAAGCTTTCTTT.

This clonotype appeared many times. This rearrangement joins TRBV28 to TRBJ2-7; D is perhaps TRBD1 or TRBD2 (5 bases each). The V gene lost 4 bases and the J gene lost 4 bases, with 17 bases spanning the gap. The CDR3 consists of 15 residues. The germline V gene encodes CDR1 MDHEN and CDR2 SYDVKM. The CDR3 DNA is TGTGCCAGCAGTTCTTGGGACGAGCCTAATTACGAGCAGTACTTC. Translation gives CASSSWDEPNYEQYF.

This clonotype showed up many times. The chain is built from TRBV28 and TRBJ2-7, with D possibly TRBD2 on 7 matching bases. The CDR3 consists of 12 residues. Trimming shortened V by 7 bases and J by 9 bases, and 16 bases separated the two germline ends. Germline assignment: CDR1 MDHEN and CDR2 SYDVKM. CDR3 sequence (DNA): TGTGCCAGCACCGGTTTAAGGGGGGGGCAGTACTTC. Amino acid sequence: CASTGLRGGQYF.

The table lists this clonotype with a few counts. V is TRBV18 and J is TRBJ1-5; TRBD1 might be the D (6 bases). The CDR3 consists of 17 residues. CDR1 and CDR2 (germline): KGHSH, LQKENI. V lost 1 base, J lost 0 bases, and 13 bases lay in between. The CDR3 sequence: CASSPLRGRDSNQPQHF. The CDR3 DNA reads TGTGCCAGCTCACCACTCCGGGGGCGGGATAGCAATCAGCCCCAGCATTTT.

This clonotype was counted between two and nine times. This rearrangement joins TRBV5-5 to TRBJ1-5; a weak D match, TRBD1 (6 bases). Looked up from germline, CDR1 is SGHKS and CDR2 is YYEKEE (reference sequence). V lost 0 bases and J 3 bases, leaving 13 bases between the germline ends. There are 16 residues in the CDR3. The CDR3 nucleotides are TGTGCCAGCAGCTTGGTAGGGGGTTCGAACAATCAGCCCCAGCATTTT. This encodes CASSLVGGSNNQPQHF.

V usage is TRBV29-1 and J usage is TRBJ1-1; a possible D gene is TRBD1 (5 bases). The CDR3 extends over 15 amino acids. V shed 3 bases and J shed 5 bases, with 19 bases lying between them. Germline lookup yields CDR1 SQVTM and CDR2 ANQGSEA. This chain's CDR3 is CSVDSGTPGRTEAFF. The CDR3 coding sequence is TGCAGCGTTGATTCCGGGACTCCTGGGAGGACTGAAGCTTTCTTT.

This clonotype was picked up many times. V and J are TRBV6-5 and TRBJ2-1; D uncertain. V lost 2 bases and J 0 bases, leaving 8 bases between the germline ends. Looked up from germline, CDR1 is MNHEY and CDR2 is SVGAGI. The CDR3 totals 15 residues. This CDR3 reads CASSYGGSSYNEQFF. The DNA of the CDR3 is TGTGCCAGCAGTTACGGCGGCAGCTCCTACAATGAGCAGTTCTTC.

This clonotype was detected many times. The V and J genes are TRBV6-1 and TRBJ1-5, with a tentative D call TRBD1 (5 bases). This CDR3 has 14 amino acids. Trimming pared 0 bases from V and 7 bases from J, leaving 10 bases between. Germline assignment: CDR1 MNHNS and CDR2 SASEGT. The CDR3 nucleotides are TGTGCCAGCAGTGAAGCCGGGGGGTCCCAGCCCCAGCATTTT. Its protein product is CASSEAGGSQPQHF.

This clonotype has only a few counts. The chain has TRBV10-3 and TRBJ2-3; 7 bases map to TRBD2. J gave up 6 bases and V 3 bases, and 18 bases lay outside the gene matches. The CDR3 sequence is 18 residues long. Germline-derived CDR1 and CDR2 are ENHRY and SYGVKD. The CDR3 sequence is CAISDIGLAALPPDTQYF. The CDR3 DNA reads as TGTGCCATCAGTGATATTGGCCTAGCGGCTCTTCCTCCGGATACGCAGTATTTT.

This clonotype was picked up many times. The chain links TRBV28 to TRBJ2-3, with D perhaps TRBD1 or TRBD2 (6 bases each). This CDR3 contains 15 residues. Between the trimmed V and J ends, which lost 2 bases and 7 bases, there was a span of 16 bases. Germline V CDR1 and CDR2: MDHEN, SYDVKM. This CDR3 is CASSLRGVAVYTQYF. The CDR3 nucleotides are TGTGCCAGCAGTTTAAGGGGGGTGGCGGTTTATACGCAGTATTTT. The variable domain in full, completed from reference TRBV28 and TRBJ2-3, reads DVKVTQSSRYLVKRTGEKVFLECVQDMDHENMFWYRQDPGLGLRLIYFSYDVKMKEKGDIPEGYSVSREKKERFSLILESASTNQTSMYLCASSLRGVAVYTQYFGPGTRLTVL.

The sample holds many counts of this clonotype. This rearrangement joins TRBV9 to TRBJ2-3; D possibly uses TRBD1 or TRBD2 (5 bases each). Trimming took off 3 bases at V and 6 bases at J, with 20 bases between the two ends. The germline CDR1 and CDR2 sequences are SGDLS and YYNGEE. The CDR3 has 16 residues. The CDR3 loop reads CASSGEPGPHRDTQYF. CDR3 coding DNA: TGTGCCAGCAGCGGGGAACCGGGACCCCACCGGGATACGCAGTATTTT.

This clonotype was found many times. The genes are TRBV29-1 and TRBJ2-1, with D possibly matching TRBD2 (6 bases). The CDR3 consists of 14 residues. Per the germline V gene, CDR1 is SQVTM and CDR2 is ANQGSEA. The ends were cut back, 6 bases at V and 8 bases at J, with 20 bases in the middle. CDR3 sequence: CSVVPGLPPDEQFF. The CDR3 bases are TGCAGCGTCGTACCGGGACTCCCTCCAGATGAGCAGTTCTTC.

There are a few counts of this clonotype. The J gene is TRBJ1-5, the V gene TRBV12-5; 8 bases map to TRBD1. V was clipped by 5 bases and J by 2 bases; unmatched bases: 20. Germline V lookup: CDR1 LGHNT, CDR2 FRNRAP. The CDR3 is 20 residues long. CDR3 amino acids: CASGPQSLDQGARGNQPQHF. The CDR3 DNA follows: TGTGCTAGTGGTCCCCAGTCCCTAGATCAGGGGGCGAGGGGCAATCAGCCCCAGCATTTT.

This clonotype was detected many times. The chain links TRBV4-1 to TRBJ2-2; TRBD2 aligns across 7 bases. The CDR3 length is 17 residues. CDR1 and CDR2 (germline): MGHRA, YSYEKL. V gave up 1 base and J gave up 0 bases; unmatched junction bases: 5. CDR3 protein: CASSQVRAGANTGELFF. DNA for the CDR3: TGCGCCAGCAGCCAAGTTCGCGCGGGGGCGAACACCGGGGAGCTGTTTTTT.

J is TRBJ2-3 and V is TRBV27; no clear D gene. Trimming cost V 4 bases and J 0 bases, with 11 bases left between them. The CDR3 runs 15 residues. Germline V gene data show CDR1 as MNHEY and CDR2 as SMNVEV (reference sequence). The CDR3 DNA follows: TGTGCCAGCAGTTCTATCACGACTAGCACAGATACGCAGTATTTT. Its translation is CASSSITTSTDTQYF.

This clonotype was counted only a few times. V and J are TRBV7-3 and TRBJ1-2, with TRBD1 matching 7 bases. The length of the CDR3 is 15 residues. The V segment lost 5 bases and the J segment 0 bases; nucleotides outside the gene matches: 6. The V gene's germline CDR1 is SGHTA and CDR2 FQGTGA. CDR3 nucleotide sequence: TGTGCCAGCAGCCTGACAGGGCCGACTAACTATGGCTACACCTTC. Encoded protein: CASSLTGPTNYGYTF.